This entry features one T cell receptor beta chain sequence. What it recognizes is unknown. This entry is derived from a study of CXCR3-negative and CXCR3-positive naive CD8 T cells. Study-level information: Across all libraries, TRB reads numbered roughly 140 million, with about 1.5 +/- 0.3 million in each library. Overall study findings and caveats: Memory CD8+ cells had much lower diversity, and both naive subsets had comparably high diversity. A higher hydrophobicity marked the TRB CDR3s of CXCR3-positive naive cells versus CXCR3-negative naive cells. Fresh PBMCs went into most assays, and CXCR3 expression partly declined after cryopreservation.

Germline V gene sequence: CDR1 LGHNA, CDR2 YNFKEQ. The CDR3 is 17 amino acids. The authors made the TRB cDNA libraries by 5' RACE using UMI labels. TCRdb reprocessed the 5' RACE reads and stores each CDR3 protein as one record, lacking DNA. The sample holds around 160,000 distinct CDR3 sequences. Triplicate sorts of 300,000 cells per CD8+ subset. The genes are TRBV4-2 and TRBJ1-6; TCRdb reports TRBD1, a call that lacks DNA to check it against. The source is a human donor in good health. Some clones in this sample may be carry-over from other donors' samples. Sequences were obtained from naive CXCR3+ CD8+ T cells from blood. Subset here: CD45RO-CCR7+CD27+CD95- naive CD8+ T cells expressing CXCR3 (TNR3+). The CDR3 loop reads CASSQDDVRTGNSPLHF.